A selection of T cell receptor beta chains follows, all from one sample in a study of T and B cells in COVID-19 patients. MiXCR was run by TCRdb on the multiplex PCR reads, yielding one entry per CDR3 protein. The sample has 7,000 to 9,500 distinct CDR3 sequences, more than 20% seen once. Sequencing used blood. These receptors originate from a human donor who had recovered from COVID-19. CDR3s include the opening cysteine and the closing phenylalanine or tryptophan. Each record gives: CDR3 protein, CDR3 DNA, D gene, CDR3 length, clone size, J gene, V gene. A D gene is named only where the DNA matches it firmly. Clone size is given for some rows only: seen once, a few or many times, or a class if the clone is expanded.

CSAQGGTFPYEQYF	TGCAGTGCCCAGGGGGGGACCTTTCCCTACGAGCAGTACTTC	NA	14	few	TRBJ2-7	TRBV20-1
CASTSSGTVNEKLFF	TGTGCCAGCACCTCGAGCGGGACAGTTAATGAAAAACTGTTTTTT	TRBD1	15	medium-sized	TRBJ1-4	TRBV6-5
CASRSSGDYEQYF	TGTGCCAGCAGGAGTTCGGGCGACTACGAGCAGTACTTC	NA	13	NA	TRBJ2-7	TRBV6-2/TRBV6-3
CATRRTGMNTEAFF	TGTGCCACCCGACGGACAGGAATGAACACTGAAGCTTTCTTT	TRBD1	14	medium-sized	TRBJ1-1	TRBV6-5
CASSQDWGRTTHGQYF	TGTGCCAGCAGCCAAGACTGGGGACGGACGACTCACGGCCAGTACTTC	NA	16	few	TRBJ2-5	TRBV14
CASSTIAGGIYEQYF	TGTGCCAGTAGTACCATCGCGGGGGGGATCTACGAGCAGTACTTC	TRBD2	15	once	TRBJ2-7	TRBV19
CASSLGSGWGTEAFF	TGTGCCAGCAGTTTAGGGTCCGGCTGGGGCACTGAAGCTTTCTTT	NA	15	many	TRBJ1-1	TRBV27
CASSLGTAQETQYF	TGCGCCAGCAGCCTCGGGACAGCTCAAGAGACCCAGTACTTC	TRBD1	14	NA	TRBJ2-5	TRBV4-3
CASSFRDFTDTQYF	TGTGCCAGCAGCTTCAGGGACTTCACAGATACGCAGTATTTT	NA	14	few	TRBJ2-3	TRBV7-6
CASTRAGLSVAKNIQYF	TGTGCCAGCACCAGAGCGGGACTCTCGGTAGCCAAAAACATTCAGTACTTC	TRBD2	17	NA	TRBJ2-4	TRBV7-2
CASSLAAGTDYGYTF	TGTGCCAGCAGTTTAGCCGCCGGGACAGACTATGGCTACACCTTC	TRBD1	15	medium-sized	TRBJ1-2	TRBV27
CASSYSPWGEQYF	TGTGCCAGCAGTTACTCCCCATGGGGCGAGCAGTACTTC	NA	13	medium-sized	TRBJ2-7	TRBV6-5
CSALTGSSEQFF	TGCAGCGCCCTGACAGGCAGCTCTGAGCAGTTCTTC	NA	12	NA	TRBJ2-1	TRBV29-1
CSVRAGGTGEQYF	TGCAGCGTTCGAGCGGGAGGGACAGGGGAGCAGTACTTC	NA	13	medium-sized	TRBJ2-7	TRBV29-1
CASRDRGYNQPQHF	TGTGCCAGCAGGGACAGGGGGTACAATCAGCCCCAGCATTTT	TRBD1	14	NA	TRBJ1-5	TRBV6-1
CSARDRTQGETQYF	TGCAGTGCTAGAGATCGAACCCAGGGGGAGACCCAGTACTTC	NA	14	few	TRBJ2-5	TRBV20-1
CASSLSHGELFF	TGTGCCAGCAGTCTGTCCCACGGGGAGCTGTTTTTT	NA	12	many	TRBJ2-2	TRBV4-2
CASSSESVAGEKTQYF	TGTGCCAGCAGTTCAGAATCTGTCGCAGGGGAAAAGACCCAGTACTTC	NA	16	large	TRBJ2-5	TRBV12-3/TRBV12-4
CASRITGGDTYEQYF	TGTGCCAGCAGAATAACAGGGGGGGACACCTACGAGCAGTACTTC	NA	15	medium-sized	TRBJ2-7	TRBV6-5
CASSPPDRATSTDTQYF	TGTGCCAGCTCACCACCAGACAGAGCCACTAGCACAGATACGCAGTATTTT	NA	17	medium-sized	TRBJ2-3	TRBV18
CASSRWYEQYF	TGTGCCAGCAGCCGGTGGTACGAGCAGTACTTC	NA	11	medium-sized	TRBJ2-7	TRBV13
CSAQLVSYEQYF	TGCAGTGCGCAACTAGTCTCCTACGAGCAGTACTTC	NA	12	NA	TRBJ2-7	TRBV20-1
CASSLYPHNEQFF	TGTGCCAGCAGCTTATATCCCCACAATGAGCAGTTCTTC	NA	13	medium-sized	TRBJ2-1	TRBV11-3
CSADDSGRTYEQYF	TGCAGTGCGGACGATAGCGGGCGAACCTACGAGCAGTACTTC	TRBD2	14	NA	TRBJ2-7	TRBV20-1
CASSQRGAGEKLFF	TGTGCCAGCAGTCAAAGGGGGGCGGGGGAAAAACTGTTTTTT	NA	14	medium-sized	TRBJ1-4	TRBV12-3/TRBV12-4
CSAWRQNSYEQYF	TGCAGTGCTTGGAGGCAGAACTCCTACGAGCAGTACTTC	NA	13	NA	TRBJ2-7	TRBV20-1